The clone carrying this T cell receptor (beta chain) appeared a single time. Its antigen is still unknown. This specimen belongs to a study of T cell responses to AZD1222 COVID-19 vaccine. CDR1 and CDR2 from the germline V gene are KGHDR and SFDVKD. V was trimmed by 6 bases and J by 6 bases, leaving 14 bases between them. There are 14 residues in the CDR3. Study outcomes and limitations: Sampling that yielded the repertoires occurred only after the peak T cell response. Donors skewed white British and female; clonal diversity was possibly underestimated.

Generated by immunoSEQ multiplex PCR, the TCRdb table keeps only in-frame clones and is missing some. The sample has under 200,000 clones; 92% are singletons. Sample: peripheral blood, taken 28 days after the second AZD1222 dose. The chain recombines TRBV24-1 with TRBJ2-1; D may be TRBD2 (5 bases). The receptor's source is an adult who received the AZD1222 COVID-19 vaccine. The CDR3, as DNA: TGTGCCACCAGTCTTGATGGACGGGGCAATGAGCAGTTCTTC. It encodes CATSLDGRGNEQFF.